Sequencing of this T cell receptor (beta chain) was carried out in a study of T cells in Graves' hyperthyroidism and ophthalmopathy. Study conclusions and caveats: Blood also carried most thyroid clonotypes expanded above 0.001.

The germline gives CDR1 MDHEN, CDR2 SYDVKM. The CDR3 sequence is 14 residues long. Trimming removed 4 bases from V and 5 bases from J, with 15 bases in between. Each patient was aged 18 to 65 and had newly diagnosed hyperthyroidism of under 2 months' duration. Pregnant or lactating patients were excluded, as were those with uncontrolled infection or other autoimmune disease. Fresh peripheral blood, approximately 10 ml, was the source of the PBMCs. The CDR3 regions of TCR beta were amplified from RNA transcripts. The HTBI primer set drove a first-round RT-PCR of the TCR CDR3. TCRdb analysed the multiplex PCR reads with MiXCR anew, one entry per CDR3 protein. The sample carries about 360,000 distinct CDR3 sequences, about 12% recorded once. A word on this clonotype: Its antigen remains unidentified.

This TCR derives from a young woman with Graves' hyperthyroidism. Material: blood. This sequence joins TRBV28 and TRBJ2-7; TRBD1 might be the D (6 bases). The CDR3 coding sequence is TGTGCCAGCAGTTACCCAGGGGCTTTTAACGAGCAGTACTTC. Its translation is CASSYPGAFNEQYF.